This T cell receptor beta chain was recorded in a study of blood T cell repertoires in COVID-19. Study-level background: COVID-19 samples, acute and convalescent, were from the United States, Italy and Spain.

While infection was still active, Seattle patients were enrolled and then followed longitudinally. Germline V gene lookup returns CDR1 SGHTA and CDR2 FQGNSA. Trimming at V came to 4 bases and at J to 5 bases, leaving 10 bases not matched to a gene. This CDR3 is built from 16 residues. Data came from immunoSEQ multiplex PCR; TCRdb stores just in-frame clones and leaves some out. The sample lists roughly 240,000 clones; 75% to 85% were seen once. This receptor was obtained from a man over 45 with COVID-19, enrolled during active disease. The chain recombines TRBV7-2 with TRBJ2-3; 9 positions match TRBD1. Sequencing was performed on peripheral blood. Here the CDR3 DNA reads TGTGCCAGCAGCTCCATAGTCCCGGGACAGGGAGATACGCAGTATTTT. It translates to CASSSIVPGQGDTQYF.